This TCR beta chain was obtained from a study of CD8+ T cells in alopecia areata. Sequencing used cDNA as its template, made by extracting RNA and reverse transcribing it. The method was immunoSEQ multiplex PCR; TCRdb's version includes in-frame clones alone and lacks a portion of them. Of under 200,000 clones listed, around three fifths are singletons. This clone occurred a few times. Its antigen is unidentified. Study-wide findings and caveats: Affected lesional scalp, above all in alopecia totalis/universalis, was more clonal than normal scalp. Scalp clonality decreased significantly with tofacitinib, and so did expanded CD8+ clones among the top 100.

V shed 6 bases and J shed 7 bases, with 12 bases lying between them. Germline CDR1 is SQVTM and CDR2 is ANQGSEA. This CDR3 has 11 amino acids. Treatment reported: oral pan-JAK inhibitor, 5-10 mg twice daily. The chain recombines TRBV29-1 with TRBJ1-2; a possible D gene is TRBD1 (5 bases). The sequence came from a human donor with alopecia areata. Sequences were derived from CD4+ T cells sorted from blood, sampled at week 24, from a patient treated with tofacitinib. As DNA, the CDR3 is TGCAGCGTAGCCTCAGGGTCTGGCTACACCTTC. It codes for CSVASGSGYTF.